The entry that follows covers one TCR beta chain sequence. Its target is unknown. These data belong to a study of OX40 agonist ivuxolimab in advanced cancers. General observations from the study: CD8+ T cells showed, on average, more clonal expansion than CD4+ cells. Patients who responded partially at 0.1-3.0 mg/kg showed clonal expansion ranking among the lowest. Nonresponders included some who also had low normalized T-cell clonal expansion.

The repertoire was sequenced with immunoSEQ multiplex PCR; TCRdb's copy has only in-frame clones and lacks some. The sample shows just under 75,000 clones, 92% of them seen only once. This clonotype was sampled from an adult with an advanced solid tumor such as melanoma, head and neck, liver or kidney cancer. Sequencing was performed on CD4+ or CD8+ T cells sorted from blood, taken in a trial of the OX40 agonist ivuxolimab.

For the CDR3, the DNA is TGTGCCAGCAGTTACAACAGGGGGTACCAAGAGACCCAGTACTTC. It is translated as CASSYNRGYQETQYF. The chain recombines TRBV6-6 with TRBJ2-5, with 8 nucleotides matching TRBD1. CDR1 is MNHNY and CDR2 is SVGAGI in the germline V gene (reference sequence). CDR3 length equals 15 residues. The V gene end was trimmed by 2 bases and the J gene end by 0 bases; junction bases not matched to a gene: 2.